This is a list of T cell receptor beta chains from one sample in a study of T cells in Graves' hyperthyroidism and ophthalmopathy. TCRdb passed the multiplex PCR reads through MiXCR, listing each CDR3 protein once. Among 400,000 to 500,000 distinct CDR3 sequences listed, about 15% were seen once. The sample was blood. These receptors were obtained from a man younger than 35 with Graves' ophthalmopathy. The CDR3 runs from the conserved cysteine through the conserved F or W. A D gene is named only where the DNA matches it firmly. The size field is filled for only some rows; it gives once, few, many or a size class.

j_call d_call v_call clone_size cdr3_aa cdr3_nt
TRBJ2-2 . TRBV15 few CATRSPNTGELFF TGTGCCACCAGAAGCCCGAACACCGGGGAGCTGTTTTTT
TRBJ2-7 TRBD2 TRBV20-1 . CSATSDGTRGGVASLEQYF TGCAGTGCTACCTCCGACGGGACCCGCGGGGGGGTGGCGTCCTTGGAGCAGTACTTC
TRBJ1-2 . TRBV12-3/TRBV12-4 many CASSLSGPGWGYTF TGTGCCAGCAGTTTATCCGGCCCCGGATGGGGCTACACCTTC
TRBJ2-3 . TRBV7-3 . CASSLRPVGFRGVDTQYF TGTGCCAGCAGCTTAAGGCCGGTAGGGTTTAGGGGGGTAGATACGCAGTATTTT
TRBJ2-3 TRBD1 TRBV18 many CASSRPGQPLNTQYF TGTGCCAGCTCACGACCGGGACAGCCCCTTAATACGCAGTATTTT
TRBJ2-1 . TRBV14 . CASSLSWVQFF TGTGCCAGCAGCCTTAGTTGGGTCCAGTTCTTC
TRBJ2-1 TRBD1 TRBV11-2 many CASSPRQGVYNEQFF TGTGCCAGCAGCCCGCGACAGGGGGTCTACAATGAGCAGTTCTTC
TRBJ2-5 TRBD1 TRBV6-5 many CASSYSNARTGEETQYF TGTGCCAGCAGTTACTCGAATGCTAGGACAGGGGAAGAGACCCAGTACTTC
TRBJ2-5 . TRBV12-3/TRBV12-4 . CASSLGSRYQETQYF TGTGCCAGCAGTTTAGGATCTAGATACCAAGAGACCCAGTACTTC
TRBJ2-1 TRBD2 TRBV2 many CASSPGTSGAYNGGQFF TGTGCCAGCAGCCCCGGGACTAGCGGCGCCTACAATGGAGGGCAGTTCTTC
TRBJ2-5 TRBD2 TRBV12-3/TRBV12-4 many CASSSVAGGLQETQYF TGTGCCAGCAGCTCCGTAGCGGGGGGGTTGCAAGAGACCCAGTACTTC
TRBJ2-7 . TRBV18 many CASSPPDRQGQYF TGTGCCAGCTCACCACCGGATCGCCAGGGGCAGTACTTC
TRBJ1-1 . TRBV12-3/TRBV12-4 many CASKGPAEMNTEAFF TGTGCCAGCAAGGGTCCGGCAGAAATGAACACTGAAGCTTTCTTT
TRBJ2-2 TRBD1 TRBV7-9 many CASSLDRGLDTGELFF TGTGCCAGCAGCCTCGACAGGGGTCTGGACACCGGGGAGCTGTTTTTT
TRBJ2-1 TRBD2 TRBV3-1 few CASSQDRFRGGWGYEQFF TGTGCCAGCAGCCAAGATAGATTCCGGGGGGGCTGGGGCTATGAGCAGTTCTTC
TRBJ2-5 . TRBV20-1 many CSARRTAQETQYF TGCAGTGCTAGACGGACAGCCCAAGAGACCCAGTACTTC
TRBJ1-1 . TRBV5-1 . CASRTRPRGDPNTEAFF TGCGCCAGCAGGACAAGGCCTCGGGGGGACCCGAACACTGAAGCTTTCTTT
TRBJ1-5 . TRBV19 . CASSIGDRQPQHF TGTGCCAGTAGTATAGGGGATCGTCAGCCCCAGCATTTT
TRBJ1-1 . TRBV7-8 many CASSLDPDPKRATEAFF TGTGCCAGCAGCTTAGATCCGGACCCAAAGCGGGCCACTGAAGCTTTCTTT
TRBJ1-6 . TRBV20-1 . CSAREGAGTNNSPLHF TGCAGTGCTAGAGAGGGGGCCGGGACCAATAATTCACCCCTCCACTTT
TRBJ2-1 . TRBV24-1 many CATSVPGGNEQFF TGTGCCACCAGTGTACCTGGGGGTAATGAGCAGTTCTTC
TRBJ1-3 . TRBV18 . CASSPVQRSGNTIYF TGTGCCAGCTCACCAGTACAGCGCTCTGGAAACACCATATATTTT
TRBJ2-7 . TRBV15 . CATSSRLGEQYF TGTGCCACCAGCTCCCGGTTGGGCGAGCAGTACTTC
TRBJ1-2 . TRBV10-3 few CAISESEGLGYGYTF TGTGCCATCAGTGAGTCTGAGGGTTTAGGCTATGGCTACACCTTC
TRBJ2-3 . TRBV20-1 many CSAILMTDTQYF TGCAGTGCTATTTTAATGACAGATACGCAGTATTTT
TRBJ2-3 TRBD2 TRBV2 many CASSEALSGGVRDTQYF TGTGCCAGCAGTGAAGCGCTTTCCGGGGGGGTTAGAGATACGCAGTATTTT
TRBJ1-2 . TRBV20-1 many CSARDPREENGYTF TGCAGTGCTAGAGACCCCCGGGAGGAGAATGGCTACACCTTC
TRBJ2-5 TRBD1 TRBV10-1 . CASSERDRVGQETQYF TGCGCCAGCAGTGAGCGGGACAGAGTGGGCCAAGAGACCCAGTACTTC
TRBJ1-6 . TRBV7-3 few CASSPDRGNPLHF TGTGCCAGCAGCCCCGACAGAGGGAACCCCCTCCACTTT
TRBJ2-7 . TRBV6-1 many CASSEASGAGYEQYF TGTGCCAGCAGTGAAGCTAGCGGAGCAGGCTACGAGCAGTACTTC
TRBJ2-7 . TRBV4-2 . CASSQAPDTAYEQYF TGTGCCAGCAGCCAAGCACCGGACACAGCCTACGAGCAGTACTTC
TRBJ1-2 . TRBV29-1 many CSVESGYSYGYTF TGCAGCGTTGAATCAGGGTATAGCTATGGCTACACCTTC
TRBJ2-5 TRBD1 TRBV7-9 . CASSQNVGTGPYF TGTGCCAGCAGCCAAAACGTCGGGACAGGCCCGTACTTC
TRBJ2-5 TRBD2 TRBV5-1 . CASSGLAGLGQETQYF TGCGCCAGCAGCGGTCTAGCGGGATTAGGGCAAGAGACCCAGTACTTC
TRBJ1-6 . TRBV7-6 few CASSLNGNSPLHF TGTGCCAGCTCCCTAAACGGGAATTCACCCCTCCACTTT
TRBJ1-1 TRBD1 TRBV11-2 many CASRGQGAQTEAFF TGTGCCAGCAGAGGTCAGGGGGCGCAAACTGAAGCTTTCTTT
TRBJ2-1 TRBD2 TRBV7-2 once CASSRILASGGHEQFF TGTGCCAGTAGCAGAATCTTGGCTAGCGGGGGTCACGAGCAGTTCTTC
TRBJ2-3 . TRBV7-9 many CASTPPSAPTDTQYF TGTGCCAGCACCCCCCCTAGCGCACCCACAGATACGCAGTATTTT
TRBJ2-3 . TRBV6-1 few CASSHLSQGPDTQYF TGTGCCAGCAGCCACCTTTCCCAGGGGCCAGATACGCAGTATTTT
TRBJ2-2 TRBD2 TRBV7-2 . CASSLRVGGGGTGELFF TGTGCCAGCAGCTTAAGGGTTGGCGGGGGGGGTACCGGGGAGCTGTTTTTT
TRBJ1-4 . TRBV11-3 few CASSGQGATNEKLFF TGTGCCAGCAGCGGGCAGGGAGCAACTAATGAAAAACTGTTTTTT
TRBJ2-7 TRBD2 TRBV20-1 few CSARDGSGGSYEQYF TGCAGTGCCAGAGACGGTAGCGGGGGCTCCTACGAGCAGTACTTC
TRBJ1-2 TRBD1 TRBV30 many CAWSTDRGYGYTF TGTGCCTGGAGTACAGACAGGGGATATGGCTACACCTTC
TRBJ2-1 . TRBV7-2 few CASSQGGFSYNEQFF TGCGCCAGCAGCCAAGGCGGGTTCTCCTACAATGAGCAGTTCTTC
TRBJ1-4 . TRBV3-1 . CASSQDSSRGLVLFF TGTGCCAGCAGCCAAGACTCTTCACGGGGGTTGGTTCTGTTTTTT
TRBJ2-3 . TRBV6-6 many CASSYGGFITDTQYF TGTGCCAGCAGTTACGGTGGATTTATAACAGATACGCAGTATTTT
TRBJ2-1 TRBD2 TRBV27 many CASSLTLAGEGHNEQFF TGTGCCAGCAGTCTGACACTAGCGGGAGAGGGGCACAATGAGCAGTTCTTC
TRBJ2-5 . TRBV24-1 many CATSDPGVGAGETQYF TGTGCCACCAGTGATCCAGGAGTGGGGGCTGGAGAGACCCAGTACTTC
TRBJ2-1 . TRBV7-3 many CASSLTLWGNQFF TGTGCCAGCAGCTTAACGTTATGGGGGAATCAGTTCTTC
TRBJ2-5 . TRBV7-2 many CASSLGPGVETQYF TGTGCCAGCAGCTTAGGGCCAGGGGTCGAGACCCAGTACTTC
TRBJ1-5 . TRBV11-2 many CASSLSDRRHQPQHF TGTGCCAGCAGCCTCTCAGACAGGAGACATCAGCCCCAGCATTTT
TRBJ2-6 . TRBV7-6 few CASSDRGQSVLTF TGTGCCAGCAGCGATAGGGGCCAGTCCGTCCTGACTTTC
TRBJ1-2 . TRBV9 few CASSVAFPSYTF TGTGCCAGCAGCGTAGCTTTCCCGAGCTACACCTTC